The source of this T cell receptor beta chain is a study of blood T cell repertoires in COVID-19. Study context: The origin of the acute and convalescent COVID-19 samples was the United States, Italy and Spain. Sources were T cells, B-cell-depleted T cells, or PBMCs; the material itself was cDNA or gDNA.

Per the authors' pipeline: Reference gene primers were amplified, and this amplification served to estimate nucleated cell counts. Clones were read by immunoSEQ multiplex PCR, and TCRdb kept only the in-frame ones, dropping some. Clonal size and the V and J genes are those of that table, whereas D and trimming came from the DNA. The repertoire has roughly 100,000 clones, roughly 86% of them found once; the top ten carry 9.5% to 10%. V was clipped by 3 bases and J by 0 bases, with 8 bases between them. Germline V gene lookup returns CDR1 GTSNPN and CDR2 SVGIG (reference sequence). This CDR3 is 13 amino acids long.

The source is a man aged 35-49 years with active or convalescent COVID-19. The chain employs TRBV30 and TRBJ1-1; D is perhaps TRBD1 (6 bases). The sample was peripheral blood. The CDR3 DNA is TGTGCCTGGAGAACAGGGATGAACACTGAAGCTTTCTTT. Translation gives CAWRTGMNTEAFF.